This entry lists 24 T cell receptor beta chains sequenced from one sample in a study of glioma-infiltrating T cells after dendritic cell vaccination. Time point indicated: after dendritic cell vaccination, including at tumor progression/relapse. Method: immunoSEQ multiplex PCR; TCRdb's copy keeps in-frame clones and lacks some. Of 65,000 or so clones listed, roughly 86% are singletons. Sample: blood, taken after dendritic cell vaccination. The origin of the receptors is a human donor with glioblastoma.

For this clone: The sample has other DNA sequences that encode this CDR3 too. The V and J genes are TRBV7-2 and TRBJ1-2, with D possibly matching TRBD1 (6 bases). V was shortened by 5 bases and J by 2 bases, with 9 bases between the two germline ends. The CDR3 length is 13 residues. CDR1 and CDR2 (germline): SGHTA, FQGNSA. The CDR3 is CASSPDRNYGYTF. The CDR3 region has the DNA TGTGCCAGCAGCCCCGACAGGAACTATGGCTACACCTTC.

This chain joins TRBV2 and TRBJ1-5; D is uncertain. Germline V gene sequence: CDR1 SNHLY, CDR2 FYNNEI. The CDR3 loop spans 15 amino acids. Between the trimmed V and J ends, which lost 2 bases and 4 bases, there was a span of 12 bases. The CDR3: CASSEQQRINQPQHF. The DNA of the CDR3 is TGTGCCAGCAGTGAACAACAGAGAATTAATCAGCCCCAGCATTTT.

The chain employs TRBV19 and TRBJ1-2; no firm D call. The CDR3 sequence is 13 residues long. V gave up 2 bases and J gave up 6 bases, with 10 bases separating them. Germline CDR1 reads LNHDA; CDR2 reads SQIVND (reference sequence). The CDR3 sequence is CASSINIADGYTF. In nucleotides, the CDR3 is TGTGCCAGTAGTATAAACATCGCGGATGGCTACACCTTC.

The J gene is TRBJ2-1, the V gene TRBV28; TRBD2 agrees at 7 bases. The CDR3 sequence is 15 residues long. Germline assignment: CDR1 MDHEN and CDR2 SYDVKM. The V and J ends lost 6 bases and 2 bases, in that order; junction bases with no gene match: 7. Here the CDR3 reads CASSFRLAPYNEQFF. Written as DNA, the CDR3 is TGTGCCAGCAGCTTTAGACTAGCCCCCTACAATGAGCAGTTCTTC.

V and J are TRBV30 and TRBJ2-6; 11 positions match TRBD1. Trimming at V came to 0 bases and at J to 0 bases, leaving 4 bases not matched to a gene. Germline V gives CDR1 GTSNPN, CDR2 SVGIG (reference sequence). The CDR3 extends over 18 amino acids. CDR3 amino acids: CAWSVRGTGGSGANVLTF. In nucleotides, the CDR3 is TGTGCCTGGAGTGTACGAGGGACAGGGGGCTCTGGGGCCAACGTCCTGACTTTC.

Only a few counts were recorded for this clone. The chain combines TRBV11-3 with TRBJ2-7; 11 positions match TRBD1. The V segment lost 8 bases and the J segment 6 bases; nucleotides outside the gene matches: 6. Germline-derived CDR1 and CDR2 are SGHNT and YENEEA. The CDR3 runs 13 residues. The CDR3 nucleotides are TGTGCCAGCGAGGACAGGGGGCCGGGCGAGCAGTACTTC. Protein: CASEDRGPGEQYF. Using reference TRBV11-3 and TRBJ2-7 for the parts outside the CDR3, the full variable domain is EAGVVQSPRYKIIEKKQPVAFWCNPISGHNTLYWYLQNLGQGPELLIRYENEEAVDDSQLPKDRFSAERLKGVDSTLKIQPAELGDSAVYLCASEDRGPGEQYFGPGTRLTVT.

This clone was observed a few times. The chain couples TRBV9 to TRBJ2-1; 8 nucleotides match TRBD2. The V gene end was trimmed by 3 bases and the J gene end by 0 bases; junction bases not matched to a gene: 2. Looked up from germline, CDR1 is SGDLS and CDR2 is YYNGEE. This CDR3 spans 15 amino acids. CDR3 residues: CASSGGTSSYNEQFF. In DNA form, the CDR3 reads TGTGCCAGCAGCGGAGGGACTAGCTCCTACAATGAGCAGTTCTTC.

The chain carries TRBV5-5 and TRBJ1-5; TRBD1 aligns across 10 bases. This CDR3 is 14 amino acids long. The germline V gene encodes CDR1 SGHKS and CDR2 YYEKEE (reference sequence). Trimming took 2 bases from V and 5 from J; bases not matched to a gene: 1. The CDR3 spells CASSFGTGDQPQHF. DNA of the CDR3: TGTGCCAGCAGCTTCGGGACAGGGGATCAGCCCCAGCATTTT. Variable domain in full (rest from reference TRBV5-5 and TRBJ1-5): DAGVTQSPTHLIKTRGQQVTLRCSPISGHKSVSWYQQVLGQGPQFIFQYYEKEERGRGNFPDRFSARQFPNYSSELNVNALLLGDSALYLCASSFGTGDQPQHFGDGTRLSIL.

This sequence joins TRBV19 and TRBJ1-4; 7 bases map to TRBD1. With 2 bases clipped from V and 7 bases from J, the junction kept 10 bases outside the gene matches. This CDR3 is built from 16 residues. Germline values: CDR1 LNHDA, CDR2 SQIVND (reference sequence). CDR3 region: CASSILQTGLGEKLFF. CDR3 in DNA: TGTGCCAGTAGTATACTGCAGACAGGGCTCGGTGAAAAACTGTTTTTT.

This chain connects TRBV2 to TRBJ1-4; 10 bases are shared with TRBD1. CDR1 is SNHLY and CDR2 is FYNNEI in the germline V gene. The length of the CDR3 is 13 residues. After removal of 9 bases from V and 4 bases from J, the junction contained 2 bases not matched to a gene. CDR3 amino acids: CASRDRGNEKLFF. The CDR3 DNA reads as TGTGCCAGTCGGGACAGGGGTAATGAAAAACTGTTTTTT. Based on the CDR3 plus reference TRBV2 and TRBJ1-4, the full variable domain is EPEVTQTPSHQVTQMGQEVILRCVPISNHLYFYWYRQILGQKVEFLVSFYNNEISEKSEIFDDQFSVERPDGSNFTLKIRSTKLEDSAMYFCASRDRGNEKLFFGSGTQLSVL.

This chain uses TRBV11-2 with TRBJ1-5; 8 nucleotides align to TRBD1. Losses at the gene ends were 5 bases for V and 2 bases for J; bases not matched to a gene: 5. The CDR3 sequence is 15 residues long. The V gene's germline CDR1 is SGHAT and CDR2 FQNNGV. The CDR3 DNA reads TGTGCCAGCAGCAGACAGGGGCACCGCAATCAGCCCCAGCATTTT. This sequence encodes CASSRQGHRNQPQHF. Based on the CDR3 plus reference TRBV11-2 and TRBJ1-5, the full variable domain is EAGVAQSPRYKIIEKRQSVAFWCNPISGHATLYWYQQILGQGPKLLIQFQNNGVVDDSQLPKDRFSAERLKGVDSTLKIQPAKLEDSAVYLCASSRQGHRNQPQHFGDGTRLSIL.

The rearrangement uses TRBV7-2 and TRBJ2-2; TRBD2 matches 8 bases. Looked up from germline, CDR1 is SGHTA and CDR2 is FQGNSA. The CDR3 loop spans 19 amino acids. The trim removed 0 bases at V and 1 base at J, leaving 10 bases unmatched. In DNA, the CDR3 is TGTGCCAGCAGCTTAGCGCCCTTCGGCAGCGGGGGGAACACCGGGGAGCTGTTTTTT. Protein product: CASSLAPFGSGGNTGELFF.

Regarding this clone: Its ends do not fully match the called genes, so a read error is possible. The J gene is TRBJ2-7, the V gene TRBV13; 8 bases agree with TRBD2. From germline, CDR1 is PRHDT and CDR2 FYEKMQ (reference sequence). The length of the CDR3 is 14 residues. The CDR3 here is CANSAGGPTYEQYF. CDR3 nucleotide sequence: TGTGCCAACAGCGCGGGGGGCCCCACCTACGAGCAGTACTTC.

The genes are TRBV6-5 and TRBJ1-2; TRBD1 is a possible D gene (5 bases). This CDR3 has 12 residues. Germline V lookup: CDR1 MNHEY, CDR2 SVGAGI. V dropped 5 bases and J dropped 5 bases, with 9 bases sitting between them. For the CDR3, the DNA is TGTGCCAGCAGTCCCCAGGGTTATGGCTACACCTTC. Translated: CASSPQGYGYTF.

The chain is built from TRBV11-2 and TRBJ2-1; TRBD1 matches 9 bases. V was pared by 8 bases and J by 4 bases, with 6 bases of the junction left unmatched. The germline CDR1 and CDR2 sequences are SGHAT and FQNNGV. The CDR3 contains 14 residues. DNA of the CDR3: TGTGCCAGCGGACGGGACAGGGCATACAATGAGCAGTTCTTC. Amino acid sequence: CASGRDRAYNEQFF.

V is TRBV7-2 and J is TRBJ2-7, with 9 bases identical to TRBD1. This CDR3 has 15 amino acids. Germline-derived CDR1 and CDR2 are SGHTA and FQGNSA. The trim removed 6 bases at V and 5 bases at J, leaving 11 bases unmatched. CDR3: CASRPRDRAADEQYF. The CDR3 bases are TGTGCCAGCAGACCCCGGGACAGGGCGGCGGACGAGCAGTACTTC. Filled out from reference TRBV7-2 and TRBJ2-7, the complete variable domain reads GAGVSQSPSNKVTEKGKDVELRCDPISGHTALYWYRQSLGQGLEFLIYFQGNSAPDKSGLPSDRFSAERTGGSVSTLTIQRTQQEDSAVYLCASRPRDRAADEQYFGPGTRLTVT.

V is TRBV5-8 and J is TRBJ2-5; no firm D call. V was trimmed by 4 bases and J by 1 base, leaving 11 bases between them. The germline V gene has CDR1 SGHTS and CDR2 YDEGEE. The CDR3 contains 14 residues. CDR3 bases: TGTGCCAGCAGCCCCAGGAATACCCAAGAGACCCAGTACTTC. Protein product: CASSPRNTQETQYF. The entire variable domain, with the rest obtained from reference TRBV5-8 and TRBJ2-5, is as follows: EAGVTQSPTHLIKTRGQQATLRCSPISGHTSVYWYQQALGLGLQFLLWYDEGEERNRGNFPPRFSGRQFPNYSSELNVNALELEDSALYLCASSPRNTQETQYFGPGTRLLVL.

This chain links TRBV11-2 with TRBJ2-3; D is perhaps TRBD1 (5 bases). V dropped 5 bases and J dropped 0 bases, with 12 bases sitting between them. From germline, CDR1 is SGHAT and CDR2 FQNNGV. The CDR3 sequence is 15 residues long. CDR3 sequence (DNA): TGTGCCAGCAGCCCCCAGGGATCTAGCACAGATACGCAGTATTTT. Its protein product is CASSPQGSSTDTQYF.

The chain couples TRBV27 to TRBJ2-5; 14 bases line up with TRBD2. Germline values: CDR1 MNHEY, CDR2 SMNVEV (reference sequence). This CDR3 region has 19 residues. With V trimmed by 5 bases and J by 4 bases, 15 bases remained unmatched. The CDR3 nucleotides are TGTGCCAGCAGTCCCAAACCCCGACTAGCGGGAGGGGAGGGAGAGACCCAGTACTTC. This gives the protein CASSPKPRLAGGEGETQYF.

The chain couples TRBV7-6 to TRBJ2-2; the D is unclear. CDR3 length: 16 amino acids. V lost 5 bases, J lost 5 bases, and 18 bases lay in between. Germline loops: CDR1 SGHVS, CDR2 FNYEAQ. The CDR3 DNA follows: TGTGCCAGCAGCCCACACATACCCCTTGTGACCGGGGAGCTGTTTTTT. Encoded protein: CASSPHIPLVTGELFF.

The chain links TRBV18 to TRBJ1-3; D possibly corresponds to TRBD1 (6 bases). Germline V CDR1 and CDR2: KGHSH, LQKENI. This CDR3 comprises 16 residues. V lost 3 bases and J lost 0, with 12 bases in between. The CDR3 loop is CASSPQGLSSGNTIYF. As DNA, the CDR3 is TGTGCCAGCTCACCTCAGGGGCTCAGCTCTGGAAACACCATATATTTT.

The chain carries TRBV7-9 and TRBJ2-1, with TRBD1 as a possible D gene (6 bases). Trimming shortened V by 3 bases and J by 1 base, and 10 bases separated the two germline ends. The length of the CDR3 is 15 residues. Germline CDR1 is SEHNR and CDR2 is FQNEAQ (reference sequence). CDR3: CASSFDRISYNEQFF. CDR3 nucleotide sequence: TGTGCCAGCAGCTTCGACAGGATTTCCTACAATGAGCAGTTCTTC.

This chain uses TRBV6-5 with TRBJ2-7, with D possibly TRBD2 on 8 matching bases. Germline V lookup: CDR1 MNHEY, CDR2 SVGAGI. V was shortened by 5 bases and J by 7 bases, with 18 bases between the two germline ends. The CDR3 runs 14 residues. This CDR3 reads CASSRREAGGEQYF. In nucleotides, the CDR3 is TGTGCCAGCAGTCGGCGGGAGGCAGGGGGGGAGCAGTACTTC.

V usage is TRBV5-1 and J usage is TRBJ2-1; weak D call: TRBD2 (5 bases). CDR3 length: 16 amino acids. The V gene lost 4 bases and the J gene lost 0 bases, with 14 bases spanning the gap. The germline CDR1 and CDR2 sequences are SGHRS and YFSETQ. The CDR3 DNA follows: TGCGCCAGCAGCCGCGGAGGAGTCAGCTCCTACAATGAGCAGTTCTTC. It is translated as CASSRGGVSSYNEQFF.